Presented here are 21 T cell receptor beta chains from one specimen sequenced in a study of T cells after yellow fever vaccination. TCRdb redid the calling of the 5' RACE reads with MiXCR, one entry per CDR3 protein. Of about 220,000 distinct CDR3 sequences in the sample, around 6.7% were seen once. Sequencing used CD4+ T cells sorted from PBMCs, obtained on the day of the yellow fever booster vaccination. Every receptor here comes from a man under 40 who received the YFV17D yellow fever vaccine.

The V gene is TRBV3-1, the J gene TRBJ2-5; D may be TRBD1 or TRBD2 (5 bases each). Germline V CDR1 and CDR2: LGHDT, YNNKEL (reference sequence). CDR3 length: 16 amino acids. Trimming left V 5 bases short and J 1 base short, with 17 bases between. CDR3 DNA sequence: TGTGCCAGCAGCTCCCGCCTGGGGACCTTCCAAGAGACCCAGTACTTC. It encodes CASSSRLGTFQETQYF.

V usage is TRBV5-1 and J usage is TRBJ2-7; the D call may be TRBD1 or TRBD2 (6 bases each). The V gene lost 2 bases and the J gene lost 9 bases, with 15 bases spanning the gap. The CDR3 is 13 residues long. The germline V gene encodes CDR1 SGHRS and CDR2 YFSETQ. CDR3 DNA sequence: TGCGCCAGCAGCTTCCCGGGGGCTGGGGGGCAGTACTTC. It codes for CASSFPGAGGQYF.

This rearrangement joins TRBV10-3 to TRBJ2-2; the D gene is possibly TRBD2 (5 bases). Germline CDR1 ENHRY, CDR2 SYGVKD. The V and J ends lost 0 bases and 2 bases respectively, with 10 bases between them. The CDR3 consists of 16 residues. The CDR3 region has the DNA TGTGCCATCAGTGAGTCGGAGGCCCTCAACACCGGGGAGCTGTTTTTT. Protein sequence: CAISESEALNTGELFF.

This chain links TRBV2 with TRBJ1-5; the match to TRBD1 covers 8 bases. J was trimmed by 5 bases and V by 6 bases; bases with no gene match: 18. The V gene's germline CDR1 is SNHLY and CDR2 FYNNEI. This CDR3 comprises 18 residues. For the CDR3, the DNA is TGTGCCAGCAGGCTGCGCCTGAGGACAGGGATGATTGATCAGCCCCAGCATTTT. It specifies CASRLRLRTGMIDQPQHF. Full variable domain (outside the CDR3, taken from reference TRBV2 and TRBJ1-5): EPEVTQTPSHQVTQMGQEVILRCVPISNHLYFYWYRQILGQKVEFLVSFYNNEISEKSEIFDDQFSVERPDGSNFTLKIRSTKLEDSAMYFCASRLRLRTGMIDQPQHFGDGTRLSIL.

V is TRBV12-3 or TRBV12-4 and J is TRBJ2-2; TRBD1 might be the D (6 bases). The CDR3 covers 14 residues. The V gene lost 10 bases and the J gene lost 1 base, with 13 bases spanning the gap. CDR3 coding DNA: TGTGCCACCCACCGGACAGAGAACACCGGGGAGCTGTTTTTT. Translated, it gives CATHRTENTGELFF.

This clonotype was seen ten or more times. The genes are TRBV7-2 and TRBJ2-5; 7 bases are a match to TRBD2. The J segment lost 9 bases and the V segment lost 2 bases, leaving 9 bases of the junction unmatched. CDR1 is SGHTA, CDR2 FQGNSA, per germline. The CDR3 has 14 residues. The CDR3 loop is CASSLRLAAGAQYF. The DNA for the CDR3 is TGTGCCAGCAGCTTACGGCTAGCGGCCGGGGCCCAGTACTTC.

This clonotype was picked up many times. The V call is TRBV3-1, the J call TRBJ2-2; 8 bases match TRBD2. The ends lost 4 bases at V and 6 bases at J; junction bases unmatched: 4. The CDR3 consists of 14 residues. Germline assignment: CDR1 LGHDT and CDR2 YNNKEL (reference sequence). The CDR3 nucleotides read TGTGCCAGCAGCCTCAGCGGGAGTGCCGGGGAGCTGTTTTTT. This codes for CASSLSGSAGELFF.

This clonotype was counted ten times or more. V usage is TRBV5-1 and J usage is TRBJ2-3; D may be TRBD2 (6 bases). V was shortened by 10 bases and J by 4 bases, with 16 bases between the two germline ends. CDR3 length equals 13 residues. Per the germline V gene, CDR1 is SGHRS and CDR2 is YFSETQ. The CDR3 DNA reads as TGCGCCGCCCTTGGAGGGGCTTCAGATACGCAGTATTTT. It specifies CAALGGASDTQYF.

The rearrangement joins TRBV12-3 or TRBV12-4 to TRBJ1-5; perhaps TRBD1 as D (6 bases). This CDR3 spans 16 amino acids. V lost 3 bases to trimming and J lost 1 base, with 13 bases between them. The CDR3 region is CASSFSGGRSNQPQHF. The DNA for the CDR3 is TGTGCCAGCAGTTTTTCGGGGGGGCGAAGCAATCAGCCCCAGCATTTT.

In this sample, this clonotype turned up many times. Here the CDR3 reads CASMKREMGSYNEQFF. The CDR3, as DNA: TGTGCCAGCATGAAGCGGGAGATGGGCTCCTACAATGAGCAGTTCTTC. The chain carries TRBV21-1 and TRBJ2-1; TRBD2 was called by the table and not checked on the DNA. TRBV21-1 is deemed a pseudogene. The CDR3 has 16 residues.

The chain is built from TRBV20-1 and TRBJ2-3, with TRBD1 as a possible D gene (5 bases). Trimming took 3 bases from V and 1 from J, leaving 11 bases between them. Germline V gene sequence: CDR1 DFQATT, CDR2 SNEGSKA (reference sequence). The CDR3 runs to 14 residues. The CDR3 DNA reads TGCAGTGCTAGTGCCCAGGGCGGCACAGATACGCAGTATTTT. Translated, it gives CSASAQGGTDTQYF.

The sample holds a few counts of this clonotype. The V call is TRBV2, the J call TRBJ2-1; no definite D call. This CDR3 comprises 15 residues. CDR1 is SNHLY, CDR2 FYNNEI, per germline. The V and J ends lost 7 bases and 2 bases respectively, with 15 bases between them. This CDR3 is CASIWSLQTYNEQFF. CDR3 nucleotide sequence: TGTGCCAGCATTTGGAGTCTACAGACCTACAATGAGCAGTTCTTC.

This clonotype was picked up a small number of times. The chain uses TRBV5-1 and TRBJ2-7; TRBD2 matches 15 bases. Germline trimming cut 5 bases from V and 7 bases from J; bases unmatched to any gene: 19. CDR1 is SGHRS, CDR2 YFSETQ, per germline. The CDR3 contains 19 residues. In DNA form, the CDR3 reads TGCGCCAGCAGTCGAGATAGGACTAGCGGGAGGGCCCTCCCGTATGAGCAGTACTTC. Protein: CASSRDRTSGRALPYEQYF.

The V gene is TRBV12-2, the J gene TRBJ2-6; TRBD2, the table's D call, lacks a check against the DNA. TRBV12-2 is a pseudogene locus. The CDR3 is 20 amino acids. The CDR3 DNA is TGTGCAAGTCGCTTAGAAAGCGGGAGTGAACCTAGCTCTGGGGCCAACGTCCTGACTTTC. This codes for CASRLESGSEPSSGANVLTF.

This clonotype was counted many times. CDR3 coding DNA: TGCAGTGCTAGAGTCGTAGGGGCCAGGGTGAACTCCTATAATTCACCCCTCCACTTT. Translating it yields CSARVVGARVNSYNSPLHF. The chain recombines TRBV20-1 with TRBJ1-6, with TRBD1 as a possible D gene (5 bases). V lost 1 base and J lost 0, with 19 bases in between. Germline V CDR1 and CDR2: DFQATT, SNEGSKA (reference sequence). This CDR3 has 19 amino acids.

There are many counts of this clonotype. In nucleotides, the CDR3 is TGTGCCAGCATAACGGGGCAGGGCCACTCTGGGGCCAACGTCCTGACTTTC. Translated: CASITGQGHSGANVLTF. The chain combines TRBV28 with TRBJ2-6; D is tentatively TRBD1 or TRBD2 (5 bases each). The V gene lost 7 bases and the J gene lost 0 bases, with 16 bases spanning the gap. This CDR3 comprises 17 residues. Germline CDR1 and CDR2: MDHEN and SYDVKM.

This clonotype occurred a few times. V and J are TRBV13 and TRBJ2-7; TRBD2 is a possible D gene (5 bases). Trimming removed 0 bases at V and 0 bases at J, with 12 bases between. The CDR3 runs to 16 residues. CDR1 and CDR2 from the germline V gene are PRHDT and FYEKMQ (reference sequence). The CDR3 region is CASSLGGIPSSYEQYF. CDR3 in DNA: TGTGCCAGCAGCTTAGGCGGGATTCCGAGCTCCTACGAGCAGTACTTC.

This clonotype occurred many times. The chain combines TRBV18 with TRBJ2-7; possibly TRBD1 for D (5 bases). The V end was cut by 4 bases, the J end by 4 bases, with 11 bases between. The germline V gene encodes CDR1 KGHSH and CDR2 LQKENI. The CDR3 contains 13 residues. In DNA form, the CDR3 reads TGTGCCAGCTCACAGGCAGGGCTATACGAGCAGTACTTC. Protein sequence: CASSQAGLYEQYF.

In nucleotides, the CDR3 is TGTGCCAGTGCCGGCGGAGCGGGAGGCACTGAGCAGTTCTTC. It encodes CASAGGAGGTEQFF. The chain couples TRBV19 to TRBJ2-1; the match to TRBD2 covers 9 bases. The germline gives CDR1 LNHDA, CDR2 SQIVND (reference sequence). The ends lost 8 bases at V and 9 bases at J; junction bases unmatched: 11. The CDR3 loop spans 14 amino acids.

This clonotype was detected many times. The V call is TRBV11-2, the J call TRBJ2-1; tentatively, D is TRBD1 (6 bases). Germline values: CDR1 SGHAT, CDR2 FQNNGV. This CDR3 has 15 amino acids. With 3 bases removed from V and 10 bases from J, the gap between germline ends came to 19 bases. The CDR3 loop is CASSFRRLGTNEQFF. The CDR3 DNA reads as TGTGCCAGCAGCTTCCGGCGCCTTGGGACAAACGAGCAGTTCTTC.

This clonotype occurred a few times. The chain links TRBV10-3 to TRBJ2-5, with D possibly matching TRBD1 (5 bases). The CDR3 consists of 15 residues. Germline V gives CDR1 ENHRY, CDR2 SYGVKD. Trimming removed 0 bases from V and 1 base from J, with 9 bases in between. CDR3 coding DNA: TGTGCCATCAGTGAGTCAACAACAGGCCAAGAGACCCAGTACTTC. Protein sequence: CAISESTTGQETQYF.